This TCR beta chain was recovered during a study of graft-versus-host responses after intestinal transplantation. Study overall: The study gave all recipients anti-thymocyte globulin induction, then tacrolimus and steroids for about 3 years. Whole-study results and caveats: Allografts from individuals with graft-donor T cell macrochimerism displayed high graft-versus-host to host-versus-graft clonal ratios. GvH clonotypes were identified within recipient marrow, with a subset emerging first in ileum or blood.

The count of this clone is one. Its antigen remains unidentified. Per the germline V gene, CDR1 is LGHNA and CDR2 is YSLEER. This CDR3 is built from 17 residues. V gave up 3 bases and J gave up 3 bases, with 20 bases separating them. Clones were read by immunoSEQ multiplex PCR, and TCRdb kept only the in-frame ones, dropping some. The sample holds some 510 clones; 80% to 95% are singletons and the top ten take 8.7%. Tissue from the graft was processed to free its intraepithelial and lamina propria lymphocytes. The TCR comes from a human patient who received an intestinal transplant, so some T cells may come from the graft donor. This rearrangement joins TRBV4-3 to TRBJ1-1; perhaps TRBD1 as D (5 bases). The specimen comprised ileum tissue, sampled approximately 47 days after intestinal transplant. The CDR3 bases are TGCGCCAGCAGCCAGCACCTCGGGACCCGCGAGGACACTGAAGCTTTCTTT. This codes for CASSQHLGTREDTEAFF.